The source of this T cell receptor (beta chain) is a study of T cell changes during pregnancy in multiple sclerosis. Only in-frame clones appear in the TCRdb table, and some are missing; sequencing was by immunoSEQ multiplex PCR. The table lists about 70,000 clones, less than 95% of them singletons, with about 0.5% in the top ten. The sequence was collected from a female donor with multiple sclerosis, enrolled in a pregnancy study. The specimen was peripheral blood, collected in the third trimester of pregnancy.

The CDR3 here is CASSSGVNTEAFF. The DNA of the CDR3 is TGTGCCAGCAGCTCCGGGGTGAACACTGAAGCTTTCTTT. The genes are TRBV11-3 and TRBJ1-1; no clear D. The CDR3 loop spans 13 amino acids. Between the trimmed V and J ends, which lost 4 bases and 0 bases, there was a span of 6 bases. The germline V gene encodes CDR1 SGHNT and CDR2 YENEEA.